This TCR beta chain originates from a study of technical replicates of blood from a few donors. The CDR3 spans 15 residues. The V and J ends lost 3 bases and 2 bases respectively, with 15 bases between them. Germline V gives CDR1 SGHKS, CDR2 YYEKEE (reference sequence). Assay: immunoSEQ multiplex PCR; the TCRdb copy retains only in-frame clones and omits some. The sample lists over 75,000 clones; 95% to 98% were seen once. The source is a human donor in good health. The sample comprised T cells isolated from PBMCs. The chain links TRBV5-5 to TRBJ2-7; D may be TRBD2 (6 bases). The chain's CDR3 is CASSYLLGGAYEQYF. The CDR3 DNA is TGTGCCAGCAGCTACCTCCTCGGCGGGGCCTACGAGCAGTACTTC.